A single sample is the source of the 14 T cell receptor beta chains below, sequenced in a study of T cells expressing NK-cell markers. For each CDR3 protein, TCRdb gives one entry from its re-call of the 5' RACE reads, without DNA. This listing includes a few hundred thousand distinct CDR3 sequences. The source material was blood T cells: a sorted CD56 or NKG2C T cell subset, CD4+ or CD8+ T cells, or bulk PBMC T cells (not recorded which). These receptor sequences come from a man aged 18 to 70 in good health.

V gene TRBV3-1 combines with J gene TRBJ2-7; TCRdb's D gene call, TRBD1, goes unchecked for lack of DNA. There are 17 residues in the CDR3. Germline V gene lookup returns CDR1 LGHDT and CDR2 YNNKEL (reference sequence). This chain's CDR3 is CASSQNDRFYPSYEQYF.

This chain joins TRBV21-1 and TRBJ1-5. TRBV21-1 is given as a pseudogene. The CDR3 is 14 residues long. CDR3 loop: CASPRGGFDQPQHF.

V gene TRBV4-2 combines with J gene TRBJ2-1; TCRdb returns TRBD2, unconfirmable since there is no DNA. CDR1 is LGHNA, CDR2 YNFKEQ, per germline. The CDR3 contains 17 residues. The CDR3 region is CASSQAPGLAGGNEQFF.

The chain links TRBV7-2 to TRBJ2-3; TCRdb designates TRBD1, a call that cannot be tested without DNA. This CDR3 comprises 17 residues. The germline V gene encodes CDR1 SGHTA and CDR2 FQGNSA. CDR3 protein: CASSSPIGGPGSDTQYF.

The gene calls are TRBV21-1 and TRBJ2-7; TCRdb reports TRBD2, a call that lacks DNA to check it against. TRBV21-1 represents a pseudogene. CDR3 length: 15 amino acids. CDR3 residues: CASSNGTASTYEQYF.

The chain carries TRBV12-3 or TRBV12-4 and TRBJ2-7; TCRdb gives TRBD1 as the D gene, but with no DNA this cannot be confirmed. The CDR3 runs 14 residues. Here the CDR3 reads CASRGPGQGSEQYF.

This rearrangement joins TRBV12-3 or TRBV12-4 to TRBJ2-5; TCRdb selects TRBD2, and the lack of DNA leaves this call unchecked. This CDR3 has 16 residues. The CDR3 sequence: CASSRTSGVIQETQYF.

The chain carries TRBV21-1 and TRBJ2-4; the D gene TCRdb calls, TRBD1, cannot be checked with no DNA. TRBV21-1 corresponds to a pseudogene. This CDR3 contains 17 residues. CDR3 in amino acids: CASRMRDSQIFKNIQYF.

The rearrangement uses TRBV19 and TRBJ2-5; TCRdb designates TRBD1, a call that cannot be tested without DNA. Germline CDR1 LNHDA, CDR2 SQIVND (reference sequence). The CDR3 totals 14 residues. CDR3 region: CASSGGLGSETQYF.

This chain links TRBV3-1 with TRBJ2-5; TCRdb indicates TRBD2, and absent DNA this call remains unverified. The CDR3 consists of 16 residues. Germline CDR1 is LGHDT and CDR2 is YNNKEL (reference sequence). This CDR3 reads CASSRSSGGAYETQYF.

This sequence joins TRBV12-5 and TRBJ2-3; TCRdb's D call, TRBD2, is unchecked because there is no DNA. There are 16 residues in the CDR3. CDR1 is LGHNT, CDR2 FRNRAP, per germline. The CDR3 reads CASGATSGEGTDTQYF.

The chain recombines TRBV20-1 with TRBJ1-1; TCRdb's D call of TRBD1 is untestable without DNA. CDR3 length equals 13 residues. Looked up from germline, CDR1 is DFQATT and CDR2 is SNEGSKA (reference sequence). This chain's CDR3 is CSARDGRIAEAFF.

The chain recombines TRBV6-1 with TRBJ2-5; the TCRdb D gene call, TRBD2, has no DNA to confirm it. The germline CDR1 and CDR2 sequences are MNHNS and SASEGT. The CDR3 is made up of 14 amino acids. The CDR3 is CASIVGLAEETQYF.

J is TRBJ2-5 and V is TRBV6-2 or TRBV6-3; TCRdb calls TRBD1, which cannot be checked without DNA. Germline V gene sequence: CDR1 MNHEY, CDR2 SVGEGT. This CDR3 spans 15 amino acids. CDR3 sequence reads: CASSPHIQGKETQYF.